This T cell receptor beta chain derives from a study of T cell repertoires in cytomegalovirus infection. Study-wide background: Evidence of both CMV infection and a matching HLA type came from public TCR beta signatures.

V shed 2 bases, J shed 7 bases, and the junction held 16 bases outside the gene matches. Germline V gene data show CDR1 as SGHVS and CDR2 as FQNEAQ. The CDR3 extends over 18 amino acids. This clonotype was detected many times. Its antigen is still unknown. TCRdb called the reads again in MiXCR, with one record for every CDR3 protein. The data hold about 280,000 distinct CDR3 sequences, with around 20% observed a single time. The source is a human donor in good health (CMV status not recorded). Some clones in this sample may be carry-over from other donors' samples. This chain joins TRBV7-8 and TRBJ2-1; 8 bases are a match to TRBD2. Sequenced here: cultured PBMCs, sampled from culture after CMV antigen stimulation. Here the CDR3 reads CASSLNPPASGSLNEQFF. For the CDR3, the DNA is TGTGCCAGCAGCTTAAACCCCCCAGCGAGCGGGAGCTTGAATGAGCAGTTCTTC. Complete variable domain (other parts from reference TRBV7-8 and TRBJ2-1): GAGVSQSPRYKVAKRGQDVALRCDPISGHVSLFWYQQALGQGPEFLTYFQNEAQLDKSGLPSDRFFAERPEGSVSTLKIQRTQQEDSAVYLCASSLNPPASGSLNEQFFGPGTRLTVL.